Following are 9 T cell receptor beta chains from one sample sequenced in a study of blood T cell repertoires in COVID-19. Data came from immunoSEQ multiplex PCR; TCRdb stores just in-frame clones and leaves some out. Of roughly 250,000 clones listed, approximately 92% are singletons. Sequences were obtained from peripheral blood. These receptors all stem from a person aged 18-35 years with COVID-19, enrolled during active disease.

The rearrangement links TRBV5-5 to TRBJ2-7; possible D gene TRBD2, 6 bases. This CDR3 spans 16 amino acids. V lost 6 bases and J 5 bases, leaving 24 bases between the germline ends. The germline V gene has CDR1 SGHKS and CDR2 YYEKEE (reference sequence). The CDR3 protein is CASTLGKGLQRDEQYF. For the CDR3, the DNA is TGTGCCAGCACTCTTGGAAAGGGGCTTCAGCGGGACGAGCAGTACTTC.

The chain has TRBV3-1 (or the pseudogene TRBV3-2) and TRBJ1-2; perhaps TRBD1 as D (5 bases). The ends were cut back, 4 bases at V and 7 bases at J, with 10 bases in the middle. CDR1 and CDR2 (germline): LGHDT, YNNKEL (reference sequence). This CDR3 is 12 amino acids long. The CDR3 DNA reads TGTGCCAGCAGCCCAGGGTATGGTGGCTACACCTTC. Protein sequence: CASSPGYGGYTF.

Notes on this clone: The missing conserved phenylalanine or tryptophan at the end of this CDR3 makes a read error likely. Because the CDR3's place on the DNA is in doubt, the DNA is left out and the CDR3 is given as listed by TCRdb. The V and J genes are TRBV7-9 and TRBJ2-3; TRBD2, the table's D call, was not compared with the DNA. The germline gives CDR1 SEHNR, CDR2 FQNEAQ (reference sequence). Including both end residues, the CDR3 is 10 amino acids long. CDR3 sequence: CASSLNEGVV.

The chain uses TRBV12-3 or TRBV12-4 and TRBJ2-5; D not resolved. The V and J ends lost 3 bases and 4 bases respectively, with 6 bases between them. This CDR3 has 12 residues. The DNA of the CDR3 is TGTGCCAGCAGTTTCTTAGTAGAGACCCAGTACTTC. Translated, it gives CASSFLVETQYF.

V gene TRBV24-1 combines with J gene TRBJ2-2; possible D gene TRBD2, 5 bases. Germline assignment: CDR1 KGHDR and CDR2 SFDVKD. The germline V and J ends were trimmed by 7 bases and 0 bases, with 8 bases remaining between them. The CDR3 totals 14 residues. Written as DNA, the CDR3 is TGTGCCACCAGGGACTCGACGAACACCGGGGAGCTGTTTTTT. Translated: CATRDSTNTGELFF.

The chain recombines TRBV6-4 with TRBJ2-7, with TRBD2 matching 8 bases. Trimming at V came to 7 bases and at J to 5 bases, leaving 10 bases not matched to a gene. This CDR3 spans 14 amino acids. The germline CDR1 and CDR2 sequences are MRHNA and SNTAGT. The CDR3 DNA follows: TGTGCCAGCACCCGCTGGCGGGAGGAGGACGAGCAGTACTTC. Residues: CASTRWREEDEQYF.

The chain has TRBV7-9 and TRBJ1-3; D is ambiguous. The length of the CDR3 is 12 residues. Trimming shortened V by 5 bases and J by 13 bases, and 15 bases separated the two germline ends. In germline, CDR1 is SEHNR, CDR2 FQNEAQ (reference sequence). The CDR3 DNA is TGTGCCAGCAGCCGAGACCGCGCGGGGATATATTTT. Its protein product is CASSRDRAGIYF. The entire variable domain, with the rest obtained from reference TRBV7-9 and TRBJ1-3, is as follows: DTGVSQNPRHKITKRGQNVTFRCDPISEHNRLYWYRQTLGQGPEFLTYFQNEAQLEKSRLLSDRFSAERPKGSFSTLEIQRTEQGDSAMYLCASSRDRAGIYFGEGSWLTVV.

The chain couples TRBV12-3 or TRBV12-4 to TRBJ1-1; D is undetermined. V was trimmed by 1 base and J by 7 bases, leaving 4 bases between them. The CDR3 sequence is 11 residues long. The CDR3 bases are TGTGCCAGCAGTTTAGATTATGAAGCTTTCTTT. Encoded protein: CASSLDYEAFF.

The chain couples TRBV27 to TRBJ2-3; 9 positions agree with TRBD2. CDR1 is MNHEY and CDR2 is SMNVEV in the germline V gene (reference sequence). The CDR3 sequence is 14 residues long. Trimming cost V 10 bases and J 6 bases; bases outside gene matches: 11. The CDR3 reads CATKRGGRADTQYF. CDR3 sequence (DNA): TGTGCCACCAAAAGGGGCGGGAGGGCGGATACGCAGTATTTT.